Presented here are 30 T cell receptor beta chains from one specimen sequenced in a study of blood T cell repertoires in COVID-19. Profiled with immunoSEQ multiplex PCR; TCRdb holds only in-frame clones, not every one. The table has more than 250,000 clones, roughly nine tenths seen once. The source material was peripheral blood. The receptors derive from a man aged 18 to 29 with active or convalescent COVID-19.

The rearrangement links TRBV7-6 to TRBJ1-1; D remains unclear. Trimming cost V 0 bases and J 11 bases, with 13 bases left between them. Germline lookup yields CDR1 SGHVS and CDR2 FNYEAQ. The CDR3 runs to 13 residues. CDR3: CASSLAIGSGAFF. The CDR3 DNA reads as TGTGCCAGCAGCTTAGCAATTGGGAGTGGGGCTTTCTTT.

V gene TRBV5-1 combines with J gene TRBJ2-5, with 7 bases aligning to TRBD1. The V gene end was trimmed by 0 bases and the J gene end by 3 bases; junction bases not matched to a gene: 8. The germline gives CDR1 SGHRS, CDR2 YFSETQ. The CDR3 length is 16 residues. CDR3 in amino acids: CASSLASGTDKETQYF. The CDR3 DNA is TGCGCCAGCAGCTTGGCCTCCGGGACAGACAAAGAGACCCAGTACTTC.

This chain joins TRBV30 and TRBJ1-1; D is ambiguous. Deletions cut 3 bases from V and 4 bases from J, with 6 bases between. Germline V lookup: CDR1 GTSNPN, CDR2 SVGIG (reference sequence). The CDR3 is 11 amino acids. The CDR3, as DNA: TGTGCCTGGAGCCCGGGCACTGAAGCTTTCTTT. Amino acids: CAWSPGTEAFF.

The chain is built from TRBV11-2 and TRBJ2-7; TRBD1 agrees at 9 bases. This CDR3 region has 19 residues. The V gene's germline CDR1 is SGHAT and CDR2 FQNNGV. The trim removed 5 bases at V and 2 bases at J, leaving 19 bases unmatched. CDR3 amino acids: CASSPIKRARDRVPYEQYF. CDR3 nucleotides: TGTGCCAGCAGCCCGATAAAAAGGGCCCGGGACAGGGTACCCTACGAGCAGTACTTC.

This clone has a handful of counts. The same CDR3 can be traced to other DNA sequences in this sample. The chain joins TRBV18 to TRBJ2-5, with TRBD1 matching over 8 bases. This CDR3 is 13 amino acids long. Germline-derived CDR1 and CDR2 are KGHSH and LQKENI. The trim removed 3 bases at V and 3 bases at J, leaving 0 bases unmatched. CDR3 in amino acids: CASSPDREETQYF. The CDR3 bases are TGTGCCAGCTCACCGGACAGGGAAGAGACCCAGTACTTC.

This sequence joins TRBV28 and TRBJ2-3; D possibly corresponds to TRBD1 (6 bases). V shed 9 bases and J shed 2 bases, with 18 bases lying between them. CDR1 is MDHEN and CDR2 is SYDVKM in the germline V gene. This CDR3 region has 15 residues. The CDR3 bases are TGTGCCAGTCTACAGGGAGAGGGGCACACAGATACGCAGTATTTT. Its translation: CASLQGEGHTDTQYF.

The CDR3 loop is CASSSQSPSLEQYF. DNA of the CDR3: TGTGCCAGCAGCTCACAGAGCCCCTCCCTCGAGCAGTACTTC. The chain couples TRBV11-3 to TRBJ2-7; D is unclear. Germline values: CDR1 SGHNT, CDR2 YENEEA. V was clipped by 4 bases and J by 6 bases, with 16 bases between them. The CDR3 has 14 amino acids.

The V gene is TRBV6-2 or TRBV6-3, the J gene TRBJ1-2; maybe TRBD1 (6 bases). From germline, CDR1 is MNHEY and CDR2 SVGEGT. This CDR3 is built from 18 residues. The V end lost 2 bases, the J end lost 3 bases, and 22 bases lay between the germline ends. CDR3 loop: CASSYPYGQLKKHYGYTF. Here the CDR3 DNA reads TGTGCCAGCAGTTACCCATACGGACAGCTAAAGAAACACTATGGCTACACCTTC.

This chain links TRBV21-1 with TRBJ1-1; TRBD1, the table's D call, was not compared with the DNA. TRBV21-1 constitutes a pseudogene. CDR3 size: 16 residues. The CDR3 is CASSSRQAEMNTEAFF. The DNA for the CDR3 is TGTGCCAGCAGCTCAAGACAGGCTGAGATGAACACTGAAGCTTTCTTT.

In nucleotides, the CDR3 is TGTGCCAGCAGTTACGCCCGGGGACAGATCTACGAGCAGTACTTC. This translates into CASSYARGQIYEQYF. The chain uses TRBV6-5 and TRBJ2-7; 7 bases agree with TRBD1. This CDR3 contains 15 residues. Germline assignment: CDR1 MNHEY and CDR2 SVGAGI. V gave up 2 bases and J gave up 3 bases; unmatched junction bases: 7.

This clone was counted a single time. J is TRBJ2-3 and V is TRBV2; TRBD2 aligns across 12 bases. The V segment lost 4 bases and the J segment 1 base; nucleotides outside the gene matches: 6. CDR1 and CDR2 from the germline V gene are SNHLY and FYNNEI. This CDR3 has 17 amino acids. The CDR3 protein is CASSARTSGDGTDTQYF. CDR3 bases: TGTGCCAGCAGTGCTCGGACTAGCGGGGATGGCACAGATACGCAGTATTTT.

CDR3 bases: TGTGCCAGCAGTTATACGACAGGAAGGGAATCACCCCTCCACTTT. Translation: CASSYTTGRESPLHF. The J gene is TRBJ1-6, the V gene TRBV28; weak D call: TRBD1 (6 bases). Trimming left V 4 bases short and J 10 bases short, with 17 bases between. The CDR3 is 15 amino acids. Germline CDR1 reads MDHEN; CDR2 reads SYDVKM.

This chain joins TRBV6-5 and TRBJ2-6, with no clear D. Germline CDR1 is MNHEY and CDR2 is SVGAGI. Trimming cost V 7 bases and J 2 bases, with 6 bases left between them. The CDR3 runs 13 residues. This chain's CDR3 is CASTRPGANVLTF. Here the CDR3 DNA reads TGTGCCAGCACCCGTCCTGGGGCCAACGTCCTGACTTTC.

The CDR3 spells CASSLQGGETQYF. In DNA form, the CDR3 reads TGCGCCAGCAGCTTACAGGGGGGGGAGACCCAGTACTTC. The chain uses TRBV5-1 and TRBJ2-5; perhaps TRBD1 as D (8 bases). CDR1 and CDR2 from the germline V gene are SGHRS and YFSETQ. V lost 2 bases to trimming and J lost 5 bases, with 10 bases between them. The CDR3 totals 13 residues.

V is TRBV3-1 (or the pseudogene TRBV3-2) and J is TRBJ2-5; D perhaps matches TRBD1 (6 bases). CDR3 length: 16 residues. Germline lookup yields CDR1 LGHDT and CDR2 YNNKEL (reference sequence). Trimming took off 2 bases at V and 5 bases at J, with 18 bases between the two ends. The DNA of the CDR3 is TGTGCCAGCAGCCAAACTTCCCAGGGGATTAGGGAGACCCAGTACTTC. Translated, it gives CASSQTSQGIRETQYF.

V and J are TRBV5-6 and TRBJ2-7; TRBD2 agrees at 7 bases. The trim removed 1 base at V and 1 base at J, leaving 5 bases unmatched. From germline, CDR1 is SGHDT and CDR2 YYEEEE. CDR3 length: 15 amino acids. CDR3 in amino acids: CASSLMPGLSYEQYF. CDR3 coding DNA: TGTGCCAGCAGCTTGATGCCGGGACTATCCTACGAGCAGTACTTC. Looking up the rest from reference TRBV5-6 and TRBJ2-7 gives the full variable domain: DAGVTQSPTHLIKTRGQQVTLRCSPKSGHDTVSWYQQALGQGPQFIFQYYEEEERQRGNFPDRFSGHQFPNYSSELNVNALLLGDSALYLCASSLMPGLSYEQYFGPGTRLTVT.

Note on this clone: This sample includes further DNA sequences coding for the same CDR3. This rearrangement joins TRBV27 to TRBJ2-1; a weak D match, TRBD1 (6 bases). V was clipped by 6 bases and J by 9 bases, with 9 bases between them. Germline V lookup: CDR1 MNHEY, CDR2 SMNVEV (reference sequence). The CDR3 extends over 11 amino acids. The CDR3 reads CASSRGGEQFF. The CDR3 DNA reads TGTGCCAGCAGCAGGGGTGGTGAGCAGTTCTTC.

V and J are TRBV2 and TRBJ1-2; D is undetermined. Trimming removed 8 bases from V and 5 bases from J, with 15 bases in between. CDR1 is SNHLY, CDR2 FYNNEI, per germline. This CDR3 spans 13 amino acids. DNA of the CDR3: TGTGCCAGCTGTCAGGCCTCCAGATATGGCTACACCTTC. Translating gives CASCQASRYGYTF.

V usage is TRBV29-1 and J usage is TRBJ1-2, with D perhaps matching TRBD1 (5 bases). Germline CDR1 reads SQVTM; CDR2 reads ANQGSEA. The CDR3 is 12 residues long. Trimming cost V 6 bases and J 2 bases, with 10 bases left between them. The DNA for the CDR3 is TGCAGCGTCAAGTCAGGGAACTATGGCTACACCTTC. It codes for CSVKSGNYGYTF. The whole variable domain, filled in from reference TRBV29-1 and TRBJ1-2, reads SAVISQKPSRDICQRGTSLTIQCQVDSQVTMMFWYRQQPGQSLTLIATANQGSEATYESGFVIDKFPISRPNLTFSTLTVSNMSPEDSSIYLCSVKSGNYGYTFGSGTRLTVV.

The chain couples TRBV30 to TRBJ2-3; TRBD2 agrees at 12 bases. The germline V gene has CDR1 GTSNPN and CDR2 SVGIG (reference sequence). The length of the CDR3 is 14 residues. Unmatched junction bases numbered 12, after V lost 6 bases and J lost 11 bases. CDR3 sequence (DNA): TGTGCCTGCCTGGGGCTAGCGGGGGGGCTAGGGCAGTATTTT. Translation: CACLGLAGGLGQYF.

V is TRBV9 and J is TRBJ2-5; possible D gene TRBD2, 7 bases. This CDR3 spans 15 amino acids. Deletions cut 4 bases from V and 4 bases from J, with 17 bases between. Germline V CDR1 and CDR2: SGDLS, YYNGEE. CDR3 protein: CASSPGGADVETQYF. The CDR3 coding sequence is TGTGCCAGCAGCCCTGGGGGGGCCGACGTAGAGACCCAGTACTTC.

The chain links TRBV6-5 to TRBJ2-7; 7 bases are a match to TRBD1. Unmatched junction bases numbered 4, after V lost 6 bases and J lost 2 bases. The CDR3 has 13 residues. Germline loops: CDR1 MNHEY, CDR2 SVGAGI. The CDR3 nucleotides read TGTGCCAGCAGCCGGGACAGAGCCTACGAGCAGTACTTC. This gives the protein CASSRDRAYEQYF.

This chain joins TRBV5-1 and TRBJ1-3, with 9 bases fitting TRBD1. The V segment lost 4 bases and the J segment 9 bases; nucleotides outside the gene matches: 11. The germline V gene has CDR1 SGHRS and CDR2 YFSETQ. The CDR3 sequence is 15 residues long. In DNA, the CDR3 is TGCGCCAGCAGCCCAGAGGGACAGGGCGTTGCCACCATATATTTT. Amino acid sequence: CASSPEGQGVATIYF.

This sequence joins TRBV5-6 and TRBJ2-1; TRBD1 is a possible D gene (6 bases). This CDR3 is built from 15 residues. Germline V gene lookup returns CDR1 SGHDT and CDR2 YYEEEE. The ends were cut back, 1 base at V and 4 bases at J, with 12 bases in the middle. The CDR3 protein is CASSLTTGAYNEQFF. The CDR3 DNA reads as TGTGCCAGCAGCTTGACGACAGGAGCTTACAATGAGCAGTTCTTC.

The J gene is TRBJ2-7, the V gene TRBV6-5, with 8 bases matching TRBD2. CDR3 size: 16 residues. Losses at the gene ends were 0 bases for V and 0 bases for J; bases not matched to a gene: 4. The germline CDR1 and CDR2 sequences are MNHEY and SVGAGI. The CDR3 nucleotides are TGTGCCAGCAGTTACTCTTGGAGCGGGAGCTCCTACGAGCAGTACTTC. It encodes CASSYSWSGSSYEQYF.

CDR3 loop: CASSEWDRDANYGYTF. The CDR3 nucleotides are TGTGCCAGCAGTGAATGGGACAGGGACGCTAACTATGGCTACACCTTC. V usage is TRBV6-1 and J usage is TRBJ1-2; TRBD1 matches at 9 bases. Germline V CDR1 and CDR2: MNHNS, SASEGT. This CDR3 region has 16 residues. V shed 2 bases and J 0 bases; nucleotides not matched to a gene: 4.

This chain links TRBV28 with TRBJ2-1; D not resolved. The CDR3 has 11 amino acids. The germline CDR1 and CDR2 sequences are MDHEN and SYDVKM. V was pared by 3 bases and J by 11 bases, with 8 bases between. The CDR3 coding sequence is TGTGCCAGCAGTTTTACAGAAAAGCAGTTCTTC. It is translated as CASSFTEKQFF. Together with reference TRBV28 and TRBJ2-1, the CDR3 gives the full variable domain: DVKVTQSSRYLVKRTGEKVFLECVQDMDHENMFWYRQDPGLGLRLIYFSYDVKMKEKGDIPEGYSVSREKKERFSLILESASTNQTSMYLCASSFTEKQFFGPGTRLTVL.

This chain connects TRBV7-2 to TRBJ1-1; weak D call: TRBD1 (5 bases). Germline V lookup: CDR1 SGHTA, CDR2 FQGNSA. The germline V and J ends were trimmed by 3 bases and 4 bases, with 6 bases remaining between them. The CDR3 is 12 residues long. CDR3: CASSFGATEAFF. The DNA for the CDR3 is TGTGCCAGCAGCTTTGGGGCCACTGAAGCTTTCTTT.

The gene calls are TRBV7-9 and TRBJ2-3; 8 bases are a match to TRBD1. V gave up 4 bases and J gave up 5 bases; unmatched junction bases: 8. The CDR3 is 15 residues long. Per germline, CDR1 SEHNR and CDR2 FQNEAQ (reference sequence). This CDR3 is CASSYGQGEEDTQYF. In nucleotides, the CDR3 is TGTGCCAGCAGCTACGGACAGGGAGAAGAAGATACGCAGTATTTT.

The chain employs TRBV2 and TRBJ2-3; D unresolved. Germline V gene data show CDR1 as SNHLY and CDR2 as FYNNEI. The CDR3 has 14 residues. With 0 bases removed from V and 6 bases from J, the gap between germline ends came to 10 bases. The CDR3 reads CASSEAFFLDTQYF. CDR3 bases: TGTGCCAGCAGTGAAGCGTTCTTCCTGGATACGCAGTATTTT.